The rows below give T cell receptor beta chains drawn from one sample of a study of cytotoxic CD8 clonotypes in ibrutinib-treated CLL. Profiling relied on immunoSEQ multiplex PCR, and the TCRdb table lists in-frame clones only, not all of them. The repertoire has 27,000 or so clones, about 82% of them found once; the top ten carry 8%. This sample comprised PBMCs, obtained after 24 months of ibrutinib treatment. Receptor source: a human donor with chronic lymphocytic leukemia. CDR3s include the opening cysteine and the closing phenylalanine or tryptophan. A D gene is named only where the DNA matches it firmly. For some rows the clone size is stated as once, few or many, or as a class when expanded; others skip it.

abundance: NA; d_gene: TRBD2; j_gene: TRBJ2-1; v_gene: TRBV5-1; len: 15; CDR3nt: TGCGCCAGCAGCTATACGGGGGGGAAGTACAATGAGCAGTTCTTC; CDR3aa: CASSYTGGKYNEQFF
abundance: NA; d_gene: TRBD1; j_gene: TRBJ1-4; v_gene: TRBV6-6; len: 14; CDR3nt: TGTGCCAGCAGTTACCAGGGGGGGGATGAAAAACTGTTTTTT; CDR3aa: CASSYQGGDEKLFF
abundance: NA; d_gene: TRBD1; j_gene: TRBJ2-7; v_gene: TRBV10-3; len: 14; CDR3nt: TGTGCCATCAACGAACAGGGGGGCCCCTACGAGCAGTACTTC; CDR3aa: CAINEQGGPYEQYF
abundance: NA; d_gene: TRBD2; j_gene: TRBJ2-3; v_gene: TRBV5-4; len: 18; CDR3nt: TGTGCCAGCAGCTCCGATCCACTGACACTAGCGAGGACAGATACGCAGTATTTT; CDR3aa: CASSSDPLTLARTDTQYF
abundance: once; d_gene: TRBD2; j_gene: TRBJ2-7; v_gene: TRBV11-3; len: 14; CDR3nt: TGTGCCAGCAGCAGATTAGCGGGGCAAAACGAGCAGTACTTC; CDR3aa: CASSRLAGQNEQYF
abundance: NA; d_gene: NA; j_gene: TRBJ2-6; v_gene: TRBV6-6; len: 15; CDR3nt: TGTGCCAGCAGTTATCTGGTGGCTGGGGCCAACGTCCTGACTTTC; CDR3aa: CASSYLVAGANVLTF
abundance: NA; d_gene: TRBD1; j_gene: TRBJ2-1; v_gene: TRBV7-2; len: 15; CDR3nt: TGTGCCAGCAGCCCCGACAGGGGGCATTACAATGAGCAGTTCTTC; CDR3aa: CASSPDRGHYNEQFF
abundance: NA; d_gene: TRBD1; j_gene: TRBJ2-7; v_gene: TRBV5-6; len: 15; CDR3nt: TGTGCCAGCAGCTTGGAGGGACAGAGTAGATACGAGCAGTACTTC; CDR3aa: CASSLEGQSRYEQYF
abundance: NA; d_gene: NA; j_gene: TRBJ2-7; v_gene: TRBV4-1; len: 13; CDR3nt: TGCGCCAGCAGCCACTACAGGGCTTACGAGCAGTACTTC; CDR3aa: CASSHYRAYEQYF
abundance: NA; d_gene: NA; j_gene: TRBJ2-2; v_gene: TRBV6-6; len: 12; CDR3nt: TGTGCCAGCAGGACGGGTCCCGGGGAGCTGTTTTTT; CDR3aa: CASRTGPGELFF
abundance: NA; d_gene: NA; j_gene: TRBJ2-3; v_gene: TRBV7-2; len: 16; CDR3nt: TGTGCCAGCAGCTTTGTGGGGGGGCGCCTCACAGATACGCAGTATTTT; CDR3aa: CASSFVGGRLTDTQYF